This passage covers 19 T cell receptor beta chains from one sample sequenced in a study of cytomegalovirus exposure and HLA in healthy donors. This PCR relied on a set of 60 Vbeta primers and 13 Jbeta primers. Method: immunoSEQ multiplex PCR; TCRdb's copy keeps in-frame clones and lacks some. This table holds nearly 95,000 clones, roughly three fifths found once. Sample: PBMCs. These receptors all come from a woman under 40 in good health and CMV-seronegative.

This clone has just a few counts. This chain joins TRBV7-7 and TRBJ2-2, with 8 nucleotides matching TRBD2. Trimming took 1 base from V and 4 from J; bases not matched to a gene: 5. CDR3 length: 16 amino acids. The V gene's germline CDR1 is SSHAT and CDR2 FNYEAQ (reference sequence). CDR3 region: CASSLGAGGATGELFF. In DNA, the CDR3 is TGTGCCAGCAGCTTAGGGGCGGGGGGCGCCACCGGGGAGCTGTTTTTT.

In its sample, this clone was seen a few times. The chain joins TRBV6-1 to TRBJ2-7; D might be TRBD1 (6 bases). From germline, CDR1 is MNHNS and CDR2 SASEGT. The CDR3 has 14 amino acids. V shed 7 bases and J shed 3 bases, with 16 bases lying between them. The CDR3 sequence is CASISNREIYEQYF. In nucleotides, the CDR3 is TGTGCCAGCATTAGTAACAGGGAGATCTACGAGCAGTACTTC.

This clone was counted once. This chain joins TRBV5-1 and TRBJ2-7; D is possibly TRBD2 (5 bases). The CDR3 loop spans 14 amino acids. CDR1 is SGHRS and CDR2 is YFSETQ in the germline V gene. The ends were cut back, 1 base at V and 6 bases at J, with 14 bases in the middle. CDR3 bases: TGCGCCAGCAGCTTGAATCGAGAGGGCCGCGAGCAGTACTTC. This encodes CASSLNREGREQYF.

In its sample, this clone was seen a few times. This chain uses TRBV5-4 with TRBJ1-5, with TRBD1 matching over 8 bases. The CDR3 is 15 amino acids. Germline-derived CDR1 and CDR2 are SGHNT and YYREEE (reference sequence). Unmatched junction bases numbered 1, after V lost 0 bases and J lost 2 bases. The CDR3 protein is CASSLGTGRNQPQHF. The DNA of the CDR3 is TGTGCCAGCAGCTTGGGGACAGGGCGCAATCAGCCCCAGCATTTT.

The J gene is TRBJ2-3, the V gene TRBV28; 10 nucleotides align to TRBD2. This CDR3 region has 20 residues. CDR1 MDHEN and CDR2 SYDVKM come from the germline V gene. V was pared by 7 bases and J by 1 base, with 20 bases of the junction left unmatched. In nucleotides, the CDR3 is TGTGCCAGCATTTGGGGGTTTCGGCGGAAAGCGGGGGGGCGCACAGATACGCAGTATTTT. Translating it yields CASIWGFRRKAGGRTDTQYF.

V is TRBV4-1 and J is TRBJ2-2; 13 bases fit TRBD2. J lost 5 bases, V lost 6 bases, and 6 bases had no gene match. CDR1 MGHRA and CDR2 YSYEKL come from the germline V gene. This CDR3 is built from 16 residues. The CDR3 loop reads CASRQLAGGGTGELFF. The CDR3 region has the DNA TGCGCCAGCAGACAACTAGCGGGGGGGGGTACCGGGGAGCTGTTTTTT.

The chain combines TRBV25-1 with TRBJ2-5; D is ambiguous. From germline, CDR1 is MGHDK and CDR2 SYGVNS. The CDR3 consists of 15 residues. Trimming took 1 base from V and 3 from J, leaving 12 bases between them. This CDR3 reads CASSESTDIKETQYF. CDR3 nucleotide sequence: TGTGCCAGCAGTGAATCCACAGACATAAAAGAGACCCAGTACTTC. Based on the CDR3 plus reference TRBV25-1 and TRBJ2-5, the full variable domain is EADIYQTPRYLVIGTGKKITLECSQTMGHDKMYWYQQDPGMELHLIHYSYGVNSTEKGDLSSESTVSRIRTEHFPLTLESARPSHTSQYLCASSESTDIKETQYFGPGTRLLVL.

The CDR3 DNA sequence: TGTGCCAGCAGTTCGCGGGAGCCTAGCTCCTACGAGCAGTACTTC. As protein: CASSSREPSSYEQYF. The chain employs TRBV27 and TRBJ2-7; 7 nucleotides agree with TRBD2. The CDR3 is made up of 15 amino acids. Germline loops: CDR1 MNHEY, CDR2 SMNVEV (reference sequence). After removal of 4 bases from V and 0 bases from J, the junction contained 6 bases not matched to a gene.

A few counts support this clone. The chain employs TRBV7-9 and TRBJ1-1, with 7 nucleotides matching TRBD1. Germline V gene sequence: CDR1 SEHNR, CDR2 FQNEAQ (reference sequence). The CDR3 is made up of 11 amino acids. V lost 2 bases and J lost 10; bases outside the gene matches: 1. Here the CDR3 reads CASSLTGVAFF. CDR3 nucleotide sequence: TGTGCCAGCAGCTTAACAGGGGTAGCTTTCTTT.

The chain links TRBV5-1 to TRBJ2-2; 9 nucleotides match TRBD1. The germline V gene encodes CDR1 SGHRS and CDR2 YFSETQ. The CDR3 has 15 amino acids. With 3 bases clipped from V and 1 base from J, the junction kept 1 base outside the gene matches. The CDR3 sequence is CASSSGQGNTGELFF. The CDR3 DNA follows: TGCGCCAGCAGCTCGGGACAGGGGAACACCGGGGAGCTGTTTTTT.

This chain connects TRBV5-1 to TRBJ2-3; D possibly corresponds to TRBD1 (6 bases). V gave up 0 bases and J gave up 1 base, with 6 bases separating them. The CDR3 contains 14 residues. The germline V gene encodes CDR1 SGHRS and CDR2 YFSETQ. CDR3 bases: TGCGCCAGCAGCTTGGAGGGGGGCACAGATACGCAGTATTTT. It is translated as CASSLEGGTDTQYF.

This clone appeared a single time. The chain recombines TRBV6-4 with TRBJ2-7; TRBD1 aligns across 9 bases. Trimming removed 3 bases from V and 8 bases from J; junction bases left unmatched: 8. This CDR3 region has 14 residues. In germline, CDR1 is MRHNA, CDR2 SNTAGT. The CDR3 sequence: CASSEGPGQGQQYF. CDR3 nucleotide sequence: TGTGCCAGCAGTGAGGGACCGGGACAGGGTCAGCAGTACTTC.

The chain combines TRBV6-6 with TRBJ2-7, with 8 bases aligning to TRBD1. Germline lookup yields CDR1 MNHNY and CDR2 SVGAGI (reference sequence). With 2 bases clipped from V and 4 bases from J, the junction kept 7 bases outside the gene matches. The CDR3 contains 15 residues. In DNA form, the CDR3 reads TGTGCCAGCAGTTACCCGACAGGGGCGCATTACGAGCAGTACTTC. This codes for CASSYPTGAHYEQYF.

The CDR3 spells CAWSASTVSNMNTEAFF. DNA for the CDR3: TGTGCCTGGAGTGCTAGTACGGTCTCCAACATGAACACTGAAGCTTTCTTT. This sequence joins TRBV30 and TRBJ1-1; D gene uncertain. Germline values: CDR1 GTSNPN, CDR2 SVGIG (reference sequence). The CDR3 spans 17 residues. The V end lost 1 base, the J end lost 0 bases, and 18 bases lay between the germline ends.

V is TRBV27 and J is TRBJ2-4; 7 bases align to TRBD2. Germline V gives CDR1 MNHEY, CDR2 SMNVEV (reference sequence). This CDR3 is built from 14 residues. The V segment lost 6 bases and the J segment 6 bases; nucleotides outside the gene matches: 8. This chain's CDR3 is CASRPSGTINIQYF. In DNA, the CDR3 is TGTGCCAGCAGGCCCTCCGGGACTATAAACATTCAGTACTTC.

The V call is TRBV28, the J call TRBJ2-5, with D maybe TRBD1 (5 bases). The CDR3 has 13 amino acids. Germline lookup yields CDR1 MDHEN and CDR2 SYDVKM. Trimming took off 7 bases at V and 5 bases at J, with 14 bases between the two ends. CDR3 DNA: TGTGCCAGCAAAAACCAGGGTGGCGAGACCCAGTACTTC. It is translated as CASKNQGGETQYF.

The chain joins TRBV19 to TRBJ2-1; 8 bases match TRBD2. CDR3 size: 16 residues. Germline CDR1 reads LNHDA; CDR2 reads SQIVND (reference sequence). V shed 2 bases, J shed 7 bases, and the junction held 10 bases outside the gene matches. The CDR3 protein is CASSISAGAERNEQFF. The CDR3 DNA follows: TGTGCCAGTAGTATATCAGCGGGGGCGGAACGAAATGAGCAGTTCTTC.

The V call is TRBV7-2, the J call TRBJ1-2, with a possible D match to TRBD1 (5 bases). The CDR3 spans 16 residues. Germline V lookup: CDR1 SGHTA, CDR2 FQGNSA. V gave up 3 bases and J gave up 8 bases, with 22 bases separating them. The CDR3 sequence: CASSFYPLGGLGGYTF. In DNA, the CDR3 is TGTGCCAGCAGCTTTTACCCTCTGGGGGGTTTGGGAGGCTACACCTTC.

There are a few counts of this clone. This chain links TRBV2 with TRBJ2-5; D is uncertain. The J call is uncertain, as TRBJ2-7 better fits the DNA end. Germline-derived CDR1 and CDR2 are SNHLY and FYNNEI. The CDR3 runs to 11 residues. The CDR3 region is CASSDRYEQYF. The CDR3 region has the DNA TGTGCCAGCAGTGACCGGTACGAGCAGTACTTC.